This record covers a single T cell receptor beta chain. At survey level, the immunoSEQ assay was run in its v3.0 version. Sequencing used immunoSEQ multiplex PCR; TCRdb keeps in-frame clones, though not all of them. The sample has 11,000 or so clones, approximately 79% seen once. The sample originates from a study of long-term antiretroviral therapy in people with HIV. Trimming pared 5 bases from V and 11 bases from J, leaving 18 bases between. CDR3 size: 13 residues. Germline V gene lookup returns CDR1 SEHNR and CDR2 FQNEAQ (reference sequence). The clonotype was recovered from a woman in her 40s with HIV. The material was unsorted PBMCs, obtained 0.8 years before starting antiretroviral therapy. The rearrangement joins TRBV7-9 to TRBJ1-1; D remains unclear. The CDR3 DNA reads TGTGCCAGCAGCCTCGGACTGCCTCTGGAGGCTTTCTTT. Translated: CASSLGLPLEAFF.